Listed below are T cell receptor beta chains from one sample, sequenced in a study of blood T cell repertoires in COVID-19. The data were produced by immunoSEQ multiplex PCR, yet TCRdb's version contains in-frame clones alone and is incomplete. This sample has hundreds of thousands of clones; roughly nine tenths occur once, and the top ten carry around 8%. Sequencing was performed on PBMCs or T cells enriched from blood (not recorded which). The source is a woman in her fifties or sixties who had recovered from COVID-19. CDR3s include the opening cysteine and the closing phenylalanine or tryptophan. Fields, in order: D gene, V gene, J gene, CDR3 DNA, CDR3 protein. The D gene is left open where the match is weak.

D: TRBD2; V: TRBV5-1; J: TRBJ2-2; DNA: TGCGCCAGCAGCACCGGGACTAGCGGGGCAGTCGGGGAGCTGTTTTTT; CDR3: CASSTGTSGAVGELFF
D: .; V: TRBV27; J: TRBJ2-2; DNA: TGTGCCAGCACTGGGGGGACCGGGGAGCTGTTTTTT; CDR3: CASTGGTGELFF
D: .; V: TRBV5-1; J: TRBJ2-6; DNA: TGCGCCAGCAGCTTGGTAGCGGTCTCTGGGGCCAACGTCCTGACTTTC; CDR3: CASSLVAVSGANVLTF
D: .; V: TRBV19; J: TRBJ1-3; DNA: TGTGCCAGTAGTAGGTCTGGGCTTAGTTCTCCCGGATATTTT; CDR3: CASSRSGLSSPGYF
D: TRBD2; V: TRBV27; J: TRBJ2-2; DNA: TGTGCCAGCAGGGGACTAGCGGGGGTGAACACCGGGGAGCTGTTTTTT; CDR3: CASRGLAGVNTGELFF
D: .; V: TRBV18; J: TRBJ2-2; DNA: TGTGCCAGCTCCCCCGGGACAGCGGGTTTGGCGCTGTTTTTT; CDR3: CASSPGTAGLALFF
D: TRBD1; V: TRBV18; J: TRBJ2-2; DNA: TGTGCCAGCTCACCACCGGGACAGCGGACCGGGGAGCTGTTTTTT; CDR3: CASSPPGQRTGELFF
D: .; V: TRBV13; J: TRBJ2-1; DNA: TGTGCCAGCAGCTTAGGCCTGGGCAGGGGGGCCAACAATGAGCAGTTCTTC; CDR3: CASSLGLGRGANNEQFF
D: .; V: TRBV28; J: TRBJ1-5; DNA: TGTGCCAGCAGTTCACAGGCTAGCAATCAGCCCCAGCATTTT; CDR3: CASSSQASNQPQHF
D: .; V: TRBV7-9; J: TRBJ1-1; DNA: TGTGCCAGCAGCTTGGGGACTGGTGAAGCTTTCTTT; CDR3: CASSLGTGEAFF
D: TRBD1; V: TRBV4-1; J: TRBJ2-5; DNA: TGCGCCAGCAGCCAAGAAACGACAGGGGGCCTAGAGACCCAGTACTTC; CDR3: CASSQETTGGLETQYF
D: .; V: TRBV7-2; J: TRBJ1-2; DNA: TGTGCCAGCCAACTCGCACGGGGGGTGAACTATGGCTACACCTTC; CDR3: CASQLARGVNYGYTF
D: .; V: TRBV10-3; J: TRBJ1-1; DNA: TGTGCCATCAGTGGGGGGCAGGGGAACACCCACACTGAAGCTTTCTTT; CDR3: CAISGGQGNTHTEAFF
D: TRBD1; V: TRBV9; J: TRBJ2-5; DNA: TGTGCCAGCAGCGGATCGACAGGGATGGTAGAGACCCAGTACTTC; CDR3: CASSGSTGMVETQYF
D: .; V: TRBV7-9; J: TRBJ1-2; DNA: TGTGCCAGCACCAGCAGTTGGAACTATGGCTACACCTTC; CDR3: CASTSSWNYGYTF
D: .; V: TRBV5-1; J: TRBJ2-3; DNA: TGCGCCAGCAGCTTGGACTCGGGGGGCGCAGATACGCAGTATTTT; CDR3: CASSLDSGGADTQYF
D: .; V: TRBV2; J: TRBJ2-3; DNA: TGTGCCAGCAGTGCCCCCTGGCGGGACCGCACAGATACGCAGTATTTT; CDR3: CASSAPWRDRTDTQYF
D: .; V: TRBV21-1; J: TRBJ1-1; DNA: TGTGCCAGCAGCAAATGCGACGCGGGGGCCGGGACGAACACTGAAGCTTTCTTT; CDR3: CASSKCDAGAGTNTEAFF
D: TRBD1; V: TRBV5-1; J: TRBJ2-1; DNA: TGCGCCAGTACTGAGACAGGGGGGACCTACAATGAGCAGTTCTTC; CDR3: CASTETGGTYNEQFF
D: .; V: TRBV2; J: TRBJ1-2; DNA: TGTGCCAGCAGTGCTACGGGCTATGGCTACACCTTC; CDR3: CASSATGYGYTF